This TCR beta chain was sequenced during a study of cytomegalovirus exposure and HLA in healthy donors. General study results and limits: A later analysis showed HLA-associated TCR beta chains outstripping equally common others in clonal expansion.

Looked up from germline, CDR1 is DFQATT and CDR2 is SNEGSKA (reference sequence). The CDR3 loop spans 11 amino acids. About this clone: Its matching antigen is unknown.

PCR primers comprised 60 Vbeta and 13 Jbeta primers. Here immunoSEQ multiplex PCR was the method, and the copy in TCRdb shows in-frame clones only, minus some. This table holds roughly 90,000 clones, 60% to 85% found once. This TCR derives from a woman aged 40 to 50 in good health and CMV-seropositive. The chain recombines TRBV20-1 with TRBJ2-5; no definite D call. The DNA matches TRBJ2-7 better at its end, which makes the J call doubtful. The specimen was PBMCs. The DNA of the CDR3 is TGCAGTGCTAGTTCGAATTACGAGCAGTACTTC. Protein product: CSASSNYEQYF.